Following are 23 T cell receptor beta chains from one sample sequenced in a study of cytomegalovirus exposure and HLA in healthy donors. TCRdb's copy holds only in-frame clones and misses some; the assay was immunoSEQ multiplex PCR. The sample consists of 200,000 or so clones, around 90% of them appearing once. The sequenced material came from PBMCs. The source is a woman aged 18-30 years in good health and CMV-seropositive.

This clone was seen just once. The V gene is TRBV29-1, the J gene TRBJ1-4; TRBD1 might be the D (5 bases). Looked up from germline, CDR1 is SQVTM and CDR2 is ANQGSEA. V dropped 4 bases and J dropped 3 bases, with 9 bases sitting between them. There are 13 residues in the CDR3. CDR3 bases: TGCAGCGTTGTCGGGGGGGCTAATGAAAAACTGTTTTTT. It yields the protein CSVVGGANEKLFF.

For the CDR3, the DNA is TGTGCCAGCAGCGTAGACGACGGGACTAGCGATAGGGAGCAGTACTTC. Protein product: CASSVDDGTSDREQYF. This chain joins TRBV9 and TRBJ2-7, with TRBD2 matching 10 bases. J was trimmed by 7 bases and V by 0 bases; bases with no gene match: 10. Germline-derived CDR1 and CDR2 are SGDLS and YYNGEE. The CDR3 covers 16 residues.

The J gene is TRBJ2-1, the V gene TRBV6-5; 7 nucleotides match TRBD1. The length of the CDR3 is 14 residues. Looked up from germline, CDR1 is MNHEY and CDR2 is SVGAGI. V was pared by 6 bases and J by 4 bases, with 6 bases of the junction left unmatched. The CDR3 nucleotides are TGTGCCAGCAGCTCGGGACAGATATACAATGAGCAGTTCTTC. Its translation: CASSSGQIYNEQFF.

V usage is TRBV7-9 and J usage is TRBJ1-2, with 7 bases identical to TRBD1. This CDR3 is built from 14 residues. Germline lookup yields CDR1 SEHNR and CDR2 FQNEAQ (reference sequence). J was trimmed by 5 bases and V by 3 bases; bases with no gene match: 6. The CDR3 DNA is TGTGCCAGCAGCTTCGGGACAGAGCTGTATGGCTACACCTTC. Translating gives CASSFGTELYGYTF.

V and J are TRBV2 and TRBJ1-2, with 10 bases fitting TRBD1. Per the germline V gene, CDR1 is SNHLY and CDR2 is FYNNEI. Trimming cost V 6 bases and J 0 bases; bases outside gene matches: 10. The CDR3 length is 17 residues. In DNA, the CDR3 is TGTGCCAGCAGAGCCGGGACAGGGGCCGACACTAACTATGGCTACACCTTC. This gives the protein CASRAGTGADTNYGYTF.

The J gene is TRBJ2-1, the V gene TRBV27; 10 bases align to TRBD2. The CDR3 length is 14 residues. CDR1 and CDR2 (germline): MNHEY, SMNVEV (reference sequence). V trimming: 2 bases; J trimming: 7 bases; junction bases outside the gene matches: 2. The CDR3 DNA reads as TGTGCCAGCAGTTTAGCTAGCGGGAGAAATGAGCAGTTCTTC. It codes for CASSLASGRNEQFF.

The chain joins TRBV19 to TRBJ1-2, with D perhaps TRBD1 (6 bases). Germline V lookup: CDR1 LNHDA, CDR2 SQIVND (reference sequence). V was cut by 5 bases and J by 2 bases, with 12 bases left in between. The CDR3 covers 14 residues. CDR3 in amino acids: CASSAHDRNYGYTF. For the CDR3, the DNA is TGTGCCAGTAGTGCACATGACAGGAACTATGGCTACACCTTC.

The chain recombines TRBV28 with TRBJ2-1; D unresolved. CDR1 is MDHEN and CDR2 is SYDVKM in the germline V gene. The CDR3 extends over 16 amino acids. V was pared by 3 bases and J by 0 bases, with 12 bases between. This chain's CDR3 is CASSFFSRRSYNEQFF. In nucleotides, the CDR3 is TGTGCCAGCAGTTTTTTTAGCCGACGCTCCTACAATGAGCAGTTCTTC.

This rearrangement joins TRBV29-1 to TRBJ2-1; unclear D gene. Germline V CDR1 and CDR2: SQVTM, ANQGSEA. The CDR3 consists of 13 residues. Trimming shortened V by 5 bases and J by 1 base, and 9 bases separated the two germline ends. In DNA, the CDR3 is TGCAGCGTTTTAGGCGGATCCTACAATGAGCAGTTCTTC. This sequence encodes CSVLGGSYNEQFF.

The CDR3 is CASSFFSLARSEQFF. The DNA for the CDR3 is TGTGCCAGCAGCTTTTTTTCGCTAGCTCGTAGTGAGCAGTTCTTC. This chain links TRBV7-8 with TRBJ2-1, with TRBD2 as a possible D gene (5 bases). Germline CDR1 reads SGHVS; CDR2 reads FQNEAQ. The CDR3 contains 15 residues. Trimming shortened V by 3 bases and J by 9 bases, and 18 bases separated the two germline ends.

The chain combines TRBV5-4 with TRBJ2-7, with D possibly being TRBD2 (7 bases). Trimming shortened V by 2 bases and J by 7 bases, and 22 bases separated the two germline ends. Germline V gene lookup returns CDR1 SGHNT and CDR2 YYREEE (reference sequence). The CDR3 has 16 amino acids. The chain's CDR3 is CASSFSPRDKGGEQYF. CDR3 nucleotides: TGTGCCAGCAGCTTTAGCCCTCGGGACAAGGGGGGGGAGCAGTACTTC.

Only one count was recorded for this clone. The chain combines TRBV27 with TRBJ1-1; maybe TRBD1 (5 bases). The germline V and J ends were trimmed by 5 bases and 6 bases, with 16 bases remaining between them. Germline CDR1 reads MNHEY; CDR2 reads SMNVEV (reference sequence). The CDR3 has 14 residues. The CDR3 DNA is TGTGCCAGCAGTCCCAGCGGGGGGGTGGCTGAAGCTTTCTTT. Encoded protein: CASSPSGGVAEAFF.

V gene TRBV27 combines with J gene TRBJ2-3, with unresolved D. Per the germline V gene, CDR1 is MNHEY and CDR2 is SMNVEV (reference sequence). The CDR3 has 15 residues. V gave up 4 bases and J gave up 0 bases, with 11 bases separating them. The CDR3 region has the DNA TGTGCCAGCAGTTCGCCTAGGTCTAGCACAGATACGCAGTATTTT. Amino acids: CASSSPRSSTDTQYF.

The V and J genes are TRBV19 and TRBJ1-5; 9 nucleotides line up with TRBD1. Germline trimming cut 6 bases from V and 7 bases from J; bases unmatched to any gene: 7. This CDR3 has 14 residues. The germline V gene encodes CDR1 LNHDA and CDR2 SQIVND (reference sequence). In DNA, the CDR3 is TGTGCCAGTAGGATCCGGGACAGGGACCAGCCCCAGCATTTT. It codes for CASRIRDRDQPQHF. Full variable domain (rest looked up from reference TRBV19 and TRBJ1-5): DGGITQSPKYLFRKEGQNVTLSCEQNLNHDAMYWYRQDPGQGLRLIYYSQIVNDFQKGDIAEGYSVSREKKESFPLTVTSAQKNPTAFYLCASRIRDRDQPQHFGDGTRLSIL.

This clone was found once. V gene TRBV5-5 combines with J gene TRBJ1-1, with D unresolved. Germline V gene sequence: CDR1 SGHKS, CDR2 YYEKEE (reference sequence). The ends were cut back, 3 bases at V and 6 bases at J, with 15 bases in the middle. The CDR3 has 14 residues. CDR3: CASSSWRIRPEAFF. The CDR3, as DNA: TGTGCCAGCAGCTCATGGCGGATCCGTCCTGAAGCTTTCTTT. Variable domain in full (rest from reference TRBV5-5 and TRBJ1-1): DAGVTQSPTHLIKTRGQQVTLRCSPISGHKSVSWYQQVLGQGPQFIFQYYEKEERGRGNFPDRFSARQFPNYSSELNVNALLLGDSALYLCASSSWRIRPEAFFGQGTRLTVV.

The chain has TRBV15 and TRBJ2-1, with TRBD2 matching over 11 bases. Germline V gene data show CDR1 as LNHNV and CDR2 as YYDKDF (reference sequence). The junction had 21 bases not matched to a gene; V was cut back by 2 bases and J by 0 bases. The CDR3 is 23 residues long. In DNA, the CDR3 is TGTGCCACCAGCAGACCAATAGGGGCTAGCGGGAGGTCCAAGTTGAGCTCCTACAATGAGCAGTTCTTC. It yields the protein CATSRPIGASGRSKLSSYNEQFF.

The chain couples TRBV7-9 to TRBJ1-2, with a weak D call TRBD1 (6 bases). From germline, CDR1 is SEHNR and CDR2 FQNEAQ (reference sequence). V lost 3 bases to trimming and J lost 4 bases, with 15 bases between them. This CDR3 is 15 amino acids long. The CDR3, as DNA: TGTGCCAGCAGCTTGGGCAGACAGGACCCCTATGGCTACACCTTC. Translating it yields CASSLGRQDPYGYTF.

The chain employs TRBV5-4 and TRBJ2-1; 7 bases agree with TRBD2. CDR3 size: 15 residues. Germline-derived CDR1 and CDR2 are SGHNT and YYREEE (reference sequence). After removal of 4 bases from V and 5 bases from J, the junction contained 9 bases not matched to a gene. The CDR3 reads CASSPGASGNNEQFF. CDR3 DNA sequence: TGTGCCAGCAGCCCTGGGGCTAGCGGCAACAATGAGCAGTTCTTC.

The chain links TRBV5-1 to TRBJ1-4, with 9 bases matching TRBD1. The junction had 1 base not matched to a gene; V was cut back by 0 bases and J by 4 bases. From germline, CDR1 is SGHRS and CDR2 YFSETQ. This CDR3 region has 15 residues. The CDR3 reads CASSLGDRDNEKLFF. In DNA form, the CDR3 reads TGCGCCAGCAGCTTGGGGGACAGGGATAATGAAAAACTGTTTTTT.

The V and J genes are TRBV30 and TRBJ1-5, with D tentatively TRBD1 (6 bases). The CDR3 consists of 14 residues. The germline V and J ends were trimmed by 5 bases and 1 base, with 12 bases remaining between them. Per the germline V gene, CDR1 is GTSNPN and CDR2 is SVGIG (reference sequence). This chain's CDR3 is CAWATGRSNQPQHF. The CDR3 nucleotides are TGTGCCTGGGCGACAGGACGGAGCAATCAGCCCCAGCATTTT.

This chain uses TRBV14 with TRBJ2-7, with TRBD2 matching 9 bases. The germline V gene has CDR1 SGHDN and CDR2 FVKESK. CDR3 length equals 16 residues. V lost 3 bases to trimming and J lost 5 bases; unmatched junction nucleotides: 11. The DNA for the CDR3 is TGTGCCAGCAGCCAGAATAGCGGGAGTTTACTAGACGAGCAGTACTTC. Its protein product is CASSQNSGSLLDEQYF. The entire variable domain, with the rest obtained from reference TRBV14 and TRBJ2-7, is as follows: EAGVTQFPSHSVIEKGQTVTLRCDPISGHDNLYWYRRVMGKEIKFLLHFVKESKQDESGMPNNRFLAERTGGTYSTLKVQPAELEDSGVYFCASSQNSGSLLDEQYFGPGTRLTVT.

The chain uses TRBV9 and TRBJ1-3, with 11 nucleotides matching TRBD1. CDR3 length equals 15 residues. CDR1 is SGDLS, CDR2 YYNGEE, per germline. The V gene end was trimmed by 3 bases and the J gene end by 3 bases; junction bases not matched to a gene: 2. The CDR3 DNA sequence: TGTGCCAGCAGCGGGGGACAGGGGGGTGGAAACACCATATATTTT. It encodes CASSGGQGGGNTIYF.

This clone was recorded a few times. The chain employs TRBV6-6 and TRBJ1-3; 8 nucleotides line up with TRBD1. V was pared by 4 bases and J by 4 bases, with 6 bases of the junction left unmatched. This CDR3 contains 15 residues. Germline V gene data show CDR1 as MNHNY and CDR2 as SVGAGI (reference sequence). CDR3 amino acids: CASSSVTGVGNTIYF. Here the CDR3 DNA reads TGTGCCAGCAGTTCCGTGACAGGGGTCGGAAACACCATATATTTT.